The present T cell receptor beta chain was sequenced within a study of T cell repertoires in cytomegalovirus infection. Whole-study context: It was recently identified HLA-C-restricted and well-studied HLA-B-restricted CMV epitopes that the study used. Matching HLA type and CMV infection were both indicated by public TCR beta signatures.

Trimming cost V 6 bases and J 2 bases, with 10 bases left between them. This CDR3 contains 13 residues. Germline CDR1 and CDR2: MNHEY and SVGEGT. Study results and limitations: Within the response measured ex vivo, HLA-C-restricted CMV-specific TCR beta clonotypes were dominant. Cumulated frequencies of public TCR beta families served to identify carriers of CMV plus the relevant HLA.

Many counts were recorded for this clonotype. The antigen remains undetermined. TCRdb independently ran MiXCR on the reads; one entry per CDR3 protein. The sample includes about 920,000 distinct CDR3 sequences, about a third of them seen just once. The chain is built from TRBV6-2 or TRBV6-3 and TRBJ2-5, with D uncertain. This clonotype was sampled from a human donor in good health (CMV status not recorded). Some clones in this sample may be carry-over from other donors' samples. Material: cultured CD8+ T cells from PBMCs, obtained from culture after CMV antigen stimulation. CDR3 DNA: TGTGCCAGCAGCCCCCCTCCTCAAGAGACCCAGTACTTC. Protein sequence: CASSPPPQETQYF.